The text below deals with one T cell receptor beta chain. Its antigen is currently unknown. The CDR3 is 14 residues long. Germline V gives CDR1 SGHDN, CDR2 FVKESK. V shed 4 bases and J 6 bases; nucleotides not matched to a gene: 6. Sequencing was performed with immunoSEQ multiplex PCR; in TCRdb, only in-frame clones are kept and a portion is missing. The table has 100,000 to 150,000 clones, 85% to 90% seen once. The data originate from a study of T cell responses to AZD1222 COVID-19 vaccine. Points from the study as a whole: In the spike-specific TCR repertoire, nearly half reportedly target unmutated variant regions. The breadth and depth of Spike-specific TCRs increased once two AZD1222 doses had been given.

The clonotype comes from an adult in good health. The sample in question was peripheral blood, obtained on day 0 of AZD1222 vaccination. V and J are TRBV14 and TRBJ1-5, with 7 bases that match TRBD1. CDR3 amino acids: CASSPGTATQPQHF. The CDR3 DNA follows: TGTGCCAGCAGCCCAGGGACAGCCACTCAGCCCCAGCATTTT. Full variable domain (rest looked up from reference TRBV14 and TRBJ1-5): EAGVTQFPSHSVIEKGQTVTLRCDPISGHDNLYWYRRVMGKEIKFLLHFVKESKQDESGMPNNRFLAERTGGTYSTLKVQPAELEDSGVYFCASSPGTATQPQHFGDGTRLSIL.